These T cell receptor beta chains were read from a single sample in a study of regulatory T cells in long-lasting Graves disease. MiXCR, run by TCRdb on the multiplex PCR reads, gives a single entry per CDR3 protein. Altogether over 500,000 distinct CDR3 sequences are present, around 15% being singletons, with the ten largest covering 12%. The data were also submitted as part of a second study, on T cells in Graves' hyperthyroidism and ophthalmopathy.

The sequences come from peripheral blood mononuclear cells (PBMCs), collected at new diagnosis, from a patient treated with antithyroid drugs. The receptors shown here come from a man aged 18 to 29 with Graves disease. Each CDR3 is given with its conserved first and last residue. A D gene is named only where the DNA matches it firmly. Where a row states a size, it is once, few, many or the class of an expanded clone; other rows omit it.

many	TRBJ2-1	TRBV6-5	.	CASSFPMTELEVDEQFF	TGTGCCAGCAGTTTCCCGATGACAGAGCTCGAGGTTGATGAGCAGTTCTTC
.	TRBJ2-1	TRBV7-3	TRBD2	CASGSGLADNEQFF	TGTGCCAGCGGGTCGGGACTAGCGGACAATGAGCAGTTCTTC
.	TRBJ2-7	TRBV6-2/TRBV6-3	TRBD2	CASSYSPSGLHSYEQYF	TGTGCCAGCAGTTACTCACCTAGCGGGCTACACTCCTACGAGCAGTACTTC
many	TRBJ2-1	TRBV5-1	.	CASSLTAGTSYNEQFF	TGCGCCAGCAGCTTGACCGCCGGAACCTCCTACAATGAGCAGTTCTTC
many	TRBJ2-1	TRBV3-1	.	CASSQERGRDHSYNEQFF	TGTGCCAGCAGCCAAGAAAGAGGCCGGGACCACTCCTACAATGAGCAGTTCTTC
.	TRBJ2-1	TRBV7-9	TRBD1	CASSDPRDRVGNEQFF	TGTGCCAGCAGCGACCCCCGGGACAGGGTAGGGAATGAGCAGTTCTTC
many	TRBJ2-1	TRBV24-1	TRBD2	CATSEGLAGYNEQFF	TGTGCCACCAGTGAGGGACTAGCGGGCTACAATGAGCAGTTCTTC
many	TRBJ2-1	TRBV6-2/TRBV6-3	TRBD2	CASSEPGTSGSGTYNEQFF	TGTGCCAGCAGTGAACCTGGGACTAGCGGGAGTGGGACCTACAATGAGCAGTTCTTC
many	TRBJ2-1	TRBV11-1	TRBD2	CASSSPTSGSFDNEQFF	TGTGCCAGCAGCTCCCCTACTAGCGGGAGCTTTGACAATGAGCAGTTCTTC
.	TRBJ1-1	TRBV5-1	.	CASSLAGPRDTEAFF	TGCGCCAGCAGCTTGGCAGGGCCTAGGGACACTGAAGCTTTCTTT
few	TRBJ2-1	TRBV12-3/TRBV12-4	TRBD2	CASSESLAGVYNEQFF	TGTGCCAGCAGTGAGTCCCTAGCGGGAGTATACAATGAGCAGTTCTTC
few	TRBJ2-3	TRBV24-1	.	CATMTSWCTDTQYF	TGTGCCACCATGACGAGCTGGTGCACAGATACGCAGTATTTT
.	TRBJ1-2	TRBV6-2/TRBV6-3	.	CASSSLMGSEGYTF	TGTGCCAGCAGTTCCCTAATGGGGTCAGAAGGCTACACCTTC
many	TRBJ2-7	TRBV11-2	.	CASSLGGPGSYEQYF	TGTGCCAGCAGCTTAGGGGGGCCGGGCTCCTACGAGCAGTACTTC
few	TRBJ1-5	TRBV7-9	.	CASSLGGGEVRPQHF	TGTGCCAGCAGCCTGGGCGGCGGCGAGGTAAGGCCCCAGCATTTT
many	TRBJ2-1	TRBV29-1	TRBD2	CSVHLAGGYNEQFF	TGCAGCGTGCATTTAGCGGGGGGGTACAATGAGCAGTTCTTC
many	TRBJ2-7	TRBV7-9	TRBD1	CASSATGGGDEQYF	TGTGCCAGCAGCGCGACAGGGGGCGGAGACGAGCAGTACTTC
few	TRBJ2-7	TRBV3-1	TRBD1	CASSQTGVEQYF	TGTGCCAGCAGCCAAACAGGGGTCGAGCAGTACTTC
many	TRBJ1-2	TRBV27	TRBD1	CASSTGGASYGYTF	TGTGCCAGCAGTACAGGGGGCGCGAGCTATGGCTACACCTTC
.	TRBJ1-5	TRBV28	.	CASSNPQKPQHF	TGTGCCAGCAGCAACCCCCAGAAGCCCCAGCATTTT
.	TRBJ2-2	TRBV9	TRBD1	CASSTIETGALTGELFF	TGTGCCAGCAGCACGATCGAAACAGGGGCGCTCACCGGGGAGCTGTTTTTT
.	TRBJ1-5	TRBV19	TRBD1	CASSPGDRVNQPQHF	TGTGCCAGTAGTCCCGGGGACAGGGTAAATCAGCCCCAGCATTTT
many	TRBJ2-5	TRBV20-1	.	CSARDGTEGGETQYF	TGCAGTGCTAGAGATGGCACTGAGGGGGGAGAGACCCAGTACTTC
many	TRBJ1-5	TRBV18	.	CASSPEGNQPQHF	TGTGCCAGCTCACCCGAGGGCAATCAGCCCCAGCATTTT
many	TRBJ2-3	TRBV7-8	.	CASSRHWGSTDTQYF	TGTGCCAGCAGCCGCCACTGGGGGAGCACCGATACGCAGTATTTT
.	TRBJ1-5	TRBV6-1	.	CASTGSGNQPQHF	TGTGCCAGCACAGGGAGTGGTAATCAGCCCCAGCATTTT
many	TRBJ1-3	TRBV10-2	.	CASSGGSGNTIYF	TGTGCCAGCAGTGGGGGCTCTGGAAACACCATATATTTT
many	TRBJ2-5	TRBV6-1	.	CASSARGQKQETQYF	TGTGCCAGCAGTGCTCGAGGACAAAAGCAAGAGACCCAGTACTTC
many	TRBJ1-1	TRBV27	.	CASSLSGGVGTEAFF	TGTGCCAGCAGTTTATCCGGGGGCGTTGGGACTGAAGCTTTCTTT
few	TRBJ2-3	TRBV20-1	TRBD2	CSATGKSGRARDTQYF	TGCAGTGCTACTGGGAAAAGCGGGAGGGCGAGAGATACGCAGTATTTT
.	TRBJ1-4	TRBV19	TRBD1	CAIRDRLNEKLFF	TGTGCCATACGGGACAGGCTTAATGAAAAACTGTTTTTT
.	TRBJ1-5	TRBV15	.	CATSRVVVVRGNQPQHF	TGTGCCACCAGCAGAGTAGTGGTGGTGCGGGGCAATCAGCCCCAGCATTTT
few	TRBJ2-2	TRBV5-4	TRBD1	CASSPGPGQGTGELFF	TGTGCCAGCAGCCCAGGGCCGGGACAGGGCACCGGGGAGCTGTTTTTT
.	TRBJ2-1	TRBV6-2/TRBV6-3	.	CASSPAQYLGSYNEQFF	TGTGCCAGCAGTCCCGCTCAATATTTGGGCTCCTACAATGAGCAGTTCTTC
many	TRBJ2-7	TRBV20-1	.	CSAPPDRSGTSYEQYF	TGCAGTGCTCCCCCGGACCGTTCCGGTACTTCCTACGAGCAGTACTTC
.	TRBJ2-1	TRBV25-1	.	CARNSYNEQFF	TGTGCCAGGAACTCTTACAATGAGCAGTTCTTC
.	TRBJ2-3	TRBV28	.	CASEAGGATGGTDTQYF	TGTGCCAGTGAGGCCGGTGGGGCTACCGGGGGCACAGATACGCAGTATTTT
few	TRBJ2-3	TRBV15	.	CATSRDRGATQYF	TGTGCCACCAGCAGAGATCGAGGAGCTACGCAGTATTTT
many	TRBJ2-3	TRBV5-1	.	CASSPGGTDTQYF	TGCGCCAGCAGTCCAGGGGGCACAGATACGCAGTATTTT
many	TRBJ2-7	TRBV3-1	.	CASSLPGGEQYF	TGCGCCAGCAGCCTACCAGGCGGCGAGCAGTACTTC
many	TRBJ2-3	TRBV28	.	CASSFPPGGTGKFTQYF	TGTGCCAGCAGTTTCCCCCCAGGGGGGACCGGGAAGTTTACGCAGTATTTT
many	TRBJ1-5	TRBV20-1	TRBD1	CSAFQGAGSNQPQHF	TGCAGTGCTTTTCAGGGGGCGGGTAGCAATCAGCCCCAGCATTTT
many	TRBJ1-2	TRBV28	.	CASIPGVADYGYTF	TGTGCCAGCATACCGGGCGTAGCGGACTATGGCTACACCTTC
.	TRBJ1-1	TRBV9	.	CASSPSPPGRENTEAFF	TGTGCCAGCAGCCCATCCCCCCCGGGGCGAGAGAACACTGAAGCCTTCTTT
many	TRBJ2-7	TRBV12-3/TRBV12-4	TRBD2	CASRTSGFSYEQYF	TGTGCCAGCCGGACTAGCGGGTTCTCTTACGAGCAGTACTTC
.	TRBJ1-1	TRBV5-1	.	CASTPGQTNTEAFF	TGCGCCAGCACGCCAGGACAGACGAACACTGAAGCTTTCTTT
.	TRBJ2-7	TRBV19	TRBD2	CASSIVAGGPGEQYF	TGTGCCAGTAGTATAGTAGCGGGAGGGCCTGGCGAGCAGTACTTC
.	TRBJ1-1	TRBV20-1	.	CSARGLRGTEAFF	TGCAGTGCTAGGGGACTCCGAGGGACTGAAGCTTTCTTT
many	TRBJ2-6	TRBV2	TRBD2	CAGGGSGANVLTF	TGTGCCGGGGGGGGCTCTGGGGCCAACGTCCTGACTTTC
few	TRBJ2-3	TRBV4-1	TRBD2	CASSQSGLAMITDTQYF	TGCGCCAGCAGCCAATCGGGACTAGCGATGATCACAGATACGCAGTATTTT
many	TRBJ2-1	TRBV20-1	TRBD2	CSARGLAGNEQFF	TGCAGTGCTAGGGGACTAGCGGGCAATGAGCAGTTCTTC
.	TRBJ1-1	TRBV27	.	CASSPQGPSGSEAFF	TGTGCCAGCAGCCCCCAGGGTCCATCGGGCTCTGAAGCTTTCTTT
.	TRBJ2-3	TRBV20-1	TRBD2	CSASRTRSTDTQYF	TGCAGTGCTAGCCGGACTAGAAGCACAGATACGCAGTATTTT
many	TRBJ2-7	TRBV28	TRBD1	CASSFGDRGEQYF	TGTGCCAGCAGTTTTGGGGACAGGGGCGAGCAGTACTTC
many	TRBJ2-7	TRBV11-2	.	CASSLTHPGAYEQYF	TGTGCCAGCAGCTTAACTCACCCGGGGGCGTACGAGCAGTACTTC